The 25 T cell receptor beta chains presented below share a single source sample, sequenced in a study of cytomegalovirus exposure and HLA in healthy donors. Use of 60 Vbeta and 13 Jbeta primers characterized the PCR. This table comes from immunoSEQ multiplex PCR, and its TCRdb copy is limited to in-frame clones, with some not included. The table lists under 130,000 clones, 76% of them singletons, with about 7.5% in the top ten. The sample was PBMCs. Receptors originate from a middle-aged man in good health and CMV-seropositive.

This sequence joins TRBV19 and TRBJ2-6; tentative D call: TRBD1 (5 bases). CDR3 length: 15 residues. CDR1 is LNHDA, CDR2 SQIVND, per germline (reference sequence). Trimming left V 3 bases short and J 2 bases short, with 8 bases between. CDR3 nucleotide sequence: TGTGCCAGTAGTATCCAGGGCCCTGGGGCCAACGTCCTGACTTTC. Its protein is CASSIQGPGANVLTF.

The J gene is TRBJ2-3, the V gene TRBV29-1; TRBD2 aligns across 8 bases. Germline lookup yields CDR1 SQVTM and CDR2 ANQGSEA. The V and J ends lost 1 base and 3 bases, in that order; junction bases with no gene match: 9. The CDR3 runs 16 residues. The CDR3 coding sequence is TGCAGCGTTGAAGGGGGCGGGGGGAAGGGGACAGATACGCAGTATTTT. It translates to CSVEGGGGKGTDTQYF.

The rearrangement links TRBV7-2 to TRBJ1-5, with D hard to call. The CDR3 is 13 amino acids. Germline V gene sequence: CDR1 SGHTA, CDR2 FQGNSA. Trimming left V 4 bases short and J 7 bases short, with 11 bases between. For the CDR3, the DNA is TGTGCCAGCAGCTCGGAATGGAGGCAGCCCCAGCATTTT. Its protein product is CASSSEWRQPQHF.

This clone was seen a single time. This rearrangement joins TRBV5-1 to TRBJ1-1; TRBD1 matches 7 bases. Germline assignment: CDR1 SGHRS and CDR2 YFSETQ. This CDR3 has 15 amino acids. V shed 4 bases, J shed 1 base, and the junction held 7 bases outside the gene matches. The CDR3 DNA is TGCGCCAGCAGCCCAGGGGGGCAGCCGAACACTGAAGCTTTCTTT. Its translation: CASSPGGQPNTEAFF.

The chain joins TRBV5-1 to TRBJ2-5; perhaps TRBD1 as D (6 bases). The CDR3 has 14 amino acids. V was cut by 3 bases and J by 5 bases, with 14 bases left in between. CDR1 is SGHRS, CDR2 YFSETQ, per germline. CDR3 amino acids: CASSSGQSTETQYF. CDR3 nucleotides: TGCGCCAGCAGCTCAGGACAGTCCACGGAGACCCAGTACTTC.

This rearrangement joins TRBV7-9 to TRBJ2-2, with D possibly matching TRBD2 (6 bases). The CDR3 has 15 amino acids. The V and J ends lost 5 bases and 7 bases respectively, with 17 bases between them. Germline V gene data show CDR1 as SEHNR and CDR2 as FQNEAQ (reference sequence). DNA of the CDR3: TGTGCCAGCAGCGACCCGGGACGGAGGGGCGGGGAGCTGTTTTTT. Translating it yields CASSDPGRRGGELFF.

The CDR3 is CASGTSGRIYEQFF. DNA for the CDR3: TGTGCCAGCGGCACTAGCGGGAGGATCTATGAGCAGTTCTTC. This chain joins TRBV27 and TRBJ2-1, with 12 bases that match TRBD2. Losses at the gene ends were 8 bases for V and 8 bases for J; bases not matched to a gene: 7. CDR1 and CDR2 from the germline V gene are MNHEY and SMNVEV (reference sequence). The CDR3 has 14 residues.

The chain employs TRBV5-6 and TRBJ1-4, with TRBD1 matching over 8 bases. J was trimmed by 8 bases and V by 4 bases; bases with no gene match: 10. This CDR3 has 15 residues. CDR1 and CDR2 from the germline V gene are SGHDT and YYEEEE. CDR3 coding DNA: TGTGCCAGCAGCCTTCGGACAGGGCTTACGGAAAAACTGTTTTTT. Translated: CASSLRTGLTEKLFF.

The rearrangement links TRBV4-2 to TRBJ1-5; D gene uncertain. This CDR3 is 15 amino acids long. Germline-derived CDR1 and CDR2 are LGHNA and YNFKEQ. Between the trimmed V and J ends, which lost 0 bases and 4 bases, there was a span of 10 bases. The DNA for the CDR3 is TGTGCCAGCAGCCAAGAGGCAGGCCAGAATCAGCCCCAGCATTTT. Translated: CASSQEAGQNQPQHF.

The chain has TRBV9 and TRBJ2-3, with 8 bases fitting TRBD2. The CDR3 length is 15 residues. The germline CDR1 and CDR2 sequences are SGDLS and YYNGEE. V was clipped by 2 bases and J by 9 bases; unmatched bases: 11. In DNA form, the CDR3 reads TGTGCCAGCAGCGTGGGGCGGGGGGCCATGTTCACGCAGTATTTT. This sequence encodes CASSVGRGAMFTQYF.

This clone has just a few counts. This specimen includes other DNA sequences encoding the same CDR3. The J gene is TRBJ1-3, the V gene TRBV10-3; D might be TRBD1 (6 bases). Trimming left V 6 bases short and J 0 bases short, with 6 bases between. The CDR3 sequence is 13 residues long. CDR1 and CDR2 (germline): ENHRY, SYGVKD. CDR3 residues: CAIRDSSGNTIYF. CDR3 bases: TGTGCCATCAGGGACAGCTCTGGAAACACCATATATTTT.

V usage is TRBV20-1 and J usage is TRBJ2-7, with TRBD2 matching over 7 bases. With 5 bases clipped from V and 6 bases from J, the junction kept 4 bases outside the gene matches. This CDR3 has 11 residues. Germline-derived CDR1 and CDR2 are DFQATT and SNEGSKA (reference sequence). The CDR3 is CSAGGGVEQYF. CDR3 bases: TGCAGTGCTGGGGGGGGTGTCGAGCAGTACTTC.

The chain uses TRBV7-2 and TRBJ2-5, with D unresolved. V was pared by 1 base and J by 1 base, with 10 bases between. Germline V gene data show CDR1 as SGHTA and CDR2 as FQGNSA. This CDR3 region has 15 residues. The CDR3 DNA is TGTGCCAGCAGCTTAGATGTTCCTCTCCAAGAGACCCAGTACTTC. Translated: CASSLDVPLQETQYF.

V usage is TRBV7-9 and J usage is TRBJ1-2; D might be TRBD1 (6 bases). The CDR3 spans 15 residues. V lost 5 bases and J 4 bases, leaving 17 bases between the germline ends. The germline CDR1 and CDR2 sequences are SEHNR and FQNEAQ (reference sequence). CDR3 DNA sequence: TGTGCCAGCAGCCAAGAAGGGGGTTTTGGCTATGGCTACACCTTC. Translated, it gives CASSQEGGFGYGYTF. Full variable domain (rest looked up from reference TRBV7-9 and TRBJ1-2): DTGVSQNPRHKITKRGQNVTFRCDPISEHNRLYWYRQTLGQGPEFLTYFQNEAQLEKSRLLSDRFSAERPKGSFSTLEIQRTEQGDSAMYLCASSQEGGFGYGYTFGSGTRLTVV.

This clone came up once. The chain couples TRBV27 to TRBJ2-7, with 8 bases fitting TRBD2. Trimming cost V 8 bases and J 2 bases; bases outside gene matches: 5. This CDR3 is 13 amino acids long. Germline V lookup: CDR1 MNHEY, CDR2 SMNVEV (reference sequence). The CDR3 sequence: CASRGGATYEQYF. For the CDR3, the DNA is TGTGCCAGCCGGGGGGGGGCAACCTACGAGCAGTACTTC.

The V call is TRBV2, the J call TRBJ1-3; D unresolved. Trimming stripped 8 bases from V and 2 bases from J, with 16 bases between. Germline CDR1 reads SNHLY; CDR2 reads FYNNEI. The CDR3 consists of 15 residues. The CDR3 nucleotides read TGTGCCAGCGCCCCAAACACGGGGACTGGAAACACCATATATTTT. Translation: CASAPNTGTGNTIYF.

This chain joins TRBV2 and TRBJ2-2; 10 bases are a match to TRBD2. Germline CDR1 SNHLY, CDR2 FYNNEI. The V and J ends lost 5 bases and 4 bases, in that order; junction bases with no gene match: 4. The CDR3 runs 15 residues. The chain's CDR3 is CASSPGLASTGELFF. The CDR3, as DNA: TGTGCCAGCAGTCCGGGACTAGCGAGCACCGGGGAGCTGTTTTTT.

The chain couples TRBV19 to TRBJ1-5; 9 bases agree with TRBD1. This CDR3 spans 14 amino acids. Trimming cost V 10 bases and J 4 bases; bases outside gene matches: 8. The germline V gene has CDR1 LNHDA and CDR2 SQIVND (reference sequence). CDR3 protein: CATADRGWNQPQHF. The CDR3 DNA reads TGTGCCACCGCGGACAGGGGATGGAATCAGCCCCAGCATTTT. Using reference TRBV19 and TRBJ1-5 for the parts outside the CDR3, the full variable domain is DGGITQSPKYLFRKEGQNVTLSCEQNLNHDAMYWYRQDPGQGLRLIYYSQIVNDFQKGDIAEGYSVSREKKESFPLTVTSAQKNPTAFYLCATADRGWNQPQHFGDGTRLSIL.

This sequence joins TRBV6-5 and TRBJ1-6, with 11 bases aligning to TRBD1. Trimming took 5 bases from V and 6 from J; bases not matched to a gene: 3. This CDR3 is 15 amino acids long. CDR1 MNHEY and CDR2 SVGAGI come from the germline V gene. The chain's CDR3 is CASSGQGAGNSPLHF. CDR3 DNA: TGTGCCAGCAGTGGACAGGGGGCGGGTAATTCACCCCTCCACTTT.

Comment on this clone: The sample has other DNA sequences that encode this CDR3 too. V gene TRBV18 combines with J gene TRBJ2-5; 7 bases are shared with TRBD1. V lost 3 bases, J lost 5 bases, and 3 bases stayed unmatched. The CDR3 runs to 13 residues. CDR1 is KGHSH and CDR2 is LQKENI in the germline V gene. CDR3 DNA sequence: TGTGCCAGCTCACCGCCGGGACAGGAGACCCAGTACTTC. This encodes CASSPPGQETQYF.

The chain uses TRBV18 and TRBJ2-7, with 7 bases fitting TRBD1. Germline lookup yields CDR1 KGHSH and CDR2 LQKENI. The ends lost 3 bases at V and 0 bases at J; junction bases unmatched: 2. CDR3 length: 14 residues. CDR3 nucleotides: TGTGCCAGCTCACCCGGGACAGTCTCCTACGAGCAGTACTTC. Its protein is CASSPGTVSYEQYF.

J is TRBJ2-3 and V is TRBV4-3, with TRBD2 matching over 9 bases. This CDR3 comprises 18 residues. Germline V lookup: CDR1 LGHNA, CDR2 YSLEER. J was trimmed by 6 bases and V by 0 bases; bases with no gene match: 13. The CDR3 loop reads CASSQDLSVSGGADTQYF. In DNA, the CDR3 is TGCGCCAGCAGCCAAGATCTGTCAGTTAGCGGGGGAGCGGATACGCAGTATTTT.

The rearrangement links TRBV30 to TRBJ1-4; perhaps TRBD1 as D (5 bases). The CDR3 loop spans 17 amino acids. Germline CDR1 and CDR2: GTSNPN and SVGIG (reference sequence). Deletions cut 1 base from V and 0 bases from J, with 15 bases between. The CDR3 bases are TGTGCCTGGAGTGGCCGAAGGGGCCGCTCAACTAATGAAAAACTGTTTTTT. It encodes CAWSGRRGRSTNEKLFF.

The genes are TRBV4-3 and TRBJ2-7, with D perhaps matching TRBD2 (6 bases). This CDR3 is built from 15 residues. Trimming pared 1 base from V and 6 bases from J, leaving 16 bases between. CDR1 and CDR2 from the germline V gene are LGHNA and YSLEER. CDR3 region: CASSQAGLRGGEQYF. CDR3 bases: TGCGCCAGCAGCCAAGCGGGTCTCCGGGGAGGCGAGCAGTACTTC.

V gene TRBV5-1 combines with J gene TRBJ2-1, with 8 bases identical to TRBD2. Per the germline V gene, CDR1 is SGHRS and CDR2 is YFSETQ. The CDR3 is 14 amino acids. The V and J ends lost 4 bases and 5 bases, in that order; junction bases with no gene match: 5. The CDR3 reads CASSIGREDNEQFF. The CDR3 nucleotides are TGCGCCAGCAGCATCGGGAGGGAGGACAATGAGCAGTTCTTC.